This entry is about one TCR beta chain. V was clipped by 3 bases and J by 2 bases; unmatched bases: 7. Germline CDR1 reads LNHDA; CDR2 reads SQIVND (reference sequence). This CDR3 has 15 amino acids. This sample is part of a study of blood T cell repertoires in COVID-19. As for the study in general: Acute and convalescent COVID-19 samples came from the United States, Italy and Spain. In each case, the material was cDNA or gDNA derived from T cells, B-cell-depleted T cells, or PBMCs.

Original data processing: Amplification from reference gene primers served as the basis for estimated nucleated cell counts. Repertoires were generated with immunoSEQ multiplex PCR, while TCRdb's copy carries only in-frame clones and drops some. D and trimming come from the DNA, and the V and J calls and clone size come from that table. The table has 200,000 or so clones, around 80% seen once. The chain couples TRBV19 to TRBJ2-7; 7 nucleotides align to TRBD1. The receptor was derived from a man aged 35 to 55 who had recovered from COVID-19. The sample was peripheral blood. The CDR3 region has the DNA TGTGCCAGTAGTATCGGGTCAGGGGGACCCTACGAGCAGTACTTC. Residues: CASSIGSGGPYEQYF.